This T cell receptor (beta chain) derives from a study of tumor and adjacent non-tumor tissue in lung cancer. Overall study context: Histology: 11 to 13 adenocarcinoma, a couple of squamous cell carcinoma, 1 small cell lung cancer.

No cell sorting was done before RNA was extracted from the tissue. More than 3 cm separated this lung sample from the edge of the tumor. On this clonotype: Its antigen is as yet unknown. A much larger clone differs by one base, so this may be a read error.

Findings and caveats of the study: Significantly higher TCR diversity was found in tumor than normal lung.

The CDR3 has 15 residues. The germline CDR1 and CDR2 sequences are MNHNS and SASEGT. Trimming took 7 bases from V and 3 from J, leaving 19 bases between them. TCRbeta libraries were built with three rounds of nested PCR, modified from ARM-PCR. TCRdb processed the multiplex PCR reads anew with MiXCR; each CDR3 protein has one entry. Counted here are 110,000 or so distinct CDR3 sequences, about 63% occurring once; the ten biggest clones make up 19%. The specimen was distant non-tumor lung tissue. This TCR came from a man aged 55 to 70 with non-small cell lung cancer. The chain couples TRBV6-1 to TRBJ2-7; D unresolved. The CDR3 DNA reads TGTGCCAGCAATCCCGTGTATGGGAACCTCTACGAGCAGTACTTC. It yields the protein CASNPVYGNLYEQYF.